These 28 T cell receptor beta chains came from one sample sequenced in a study of cytomegalovirus exposure and HLA in healthy donors. The PCR employed 60 Vbeta primers together with 13 Jbeta primers. Profiled with immunoSEQ multiplex PCR; TCRdb holds only in-frame clones, not every one. Of around 160,000 clones in the sample, about 70% are singletons; the top ten hold about 2.9%. Sequenced material: PBMCs. These receptors were collected from a woman aged 40 to 55 in good health and CMV-seropositive.

This clone was recorded a few times. A junction end diverges from the germline sequence, so it may reflect a read error. The V gene is TRBV6-5, the J gene TRBJ2-7; 10 bases match TRBD1. The CDR3 totals 15 residues. Per the germline V gene, CDR1 is MNHEY and CDR2 is SVGAGI. CDR3 sequence reads: CASSSRDRGSHEQYF. In DNA, the CDR3 is TGTGCCAGCAGTTCCCGGGACAGGGGCTCCCACGAGCAGTACTTC.

The chain employs TRBV28 and TRBJ2-2; TRBD1 agrees at 8 bases. This CDR3 has 15 amino acids. Germline CDR1 MDHEN, CDR2 SYDVKM. V shed 7 bases, J shed 4 bases, and the junction held 8 bases outside the gene matches. The CDR3 sequence is CASTFYRGATGELFF. DNA of the CDR3: TGTGCCAGCACTTTCTACAGGGGGGCCACCGGGGAGCTGTTTTTT. Based on the CDR3 plus reference TRBV28 and TRBJ2-2, the full variable domain is DVKVTQSSRYLVKRTGEKVFLECVQDMDHENMFWYRQDPGLGLRLIYFSYDVKMKEKGDIPEGYSVSREKKERFSLILESASTNQTSMYLCASTFYRGATGELFFGEGSRLTVL.

Worth noting for this clone: The junction does not match germline at one end; this may be a read error. Here the CDR3 reads CASSYSQTAPLNF. CDR3 bases: TGTGCCAGCAGTTACTCACAGACGGCACCCCTCAACTTT. The chain employs TRBV6-5 and TRBJ1-6; D is uncertain. This CDR3 comprises 13 residues. The germline V gene encodes CDR1 MNHEY and CDR2 SVGAGI.

The chain joins TRBV6-6 to TRBJ1-1, with 8 bases identical to TRBD1. Per the germline V gene, CDR1 is MNHNY and CDR2 is SVGAGI (reference sequence). The CDR3 contains 13 residues. With 5 bases clipped from V and 4 bases from J, the junction kept 3 bases outside the gene matches. CDR3 in amino acids: CASSTDRVTEAFF. CDR3 nucleotide sequence: TGTGCCAGCAGTACGGACAGGGTCACTGAAGCTTTCTTT.

The V and J genes are TRBV11-1 and TRBJ1-1; D may be TRBD1 (5 bases). Looked up from germline, CDR1 is SGHAT and CDR2 is FQDESV (reference sequence). CDR3 length: 15 amino acids. V was clipped by 2 bases and J by 1 base, with 11 bases between them. DNA for the CDR3: TGTGCCAGCAGCTTATCCTGGACACCGAACACTGAAGCTTTCTTT. This sequence encodes CASSLSWTPNTEAFF. The full variable domain, with the rest looked up from reference TRBV11-1 and TRBJ1-1, is EAEVAQSPRYKITEKSQAVAFWCDPISGHATLYWYRQILGQGPELLVQFQDESVVDDSQLPKDRFSAERLKGVDSTLKIQPAELGDSAMYLCASSLSWTPNTEAFFGQGTRLTVV.

The sample holds a few counts of this clone. J is TRBJ1-2 and V is TRBV19; D possibly corresponds to TRBD1 (5 bases). CDR3 size: 13 residues. The ends were cut back, 3 bases at V and 2 bases at J, with 7 bases in the middle. In germline, CDR1 is LNHDA, CDR2 SQIVND (reference sequence). In nucleotides, the CDR3 is TGTGCCAGTAGTATCCAGGGAAACTATGGCTACACCTTC. Its protein is CASSIQGNYGYTF.

This chain links TRBV7-2 with TRBJ2-7; 10 bases are a match to TRBD2. J lost 12 bases, V lost 4 bases, and 6 bases had no gene match. CDR1 is SGHTA, CDR2 FQGNSA, per germline. The CDR3 runs 12 residues. CDR3 region: CASSYSSGSLYF. In DNA, the CDR3 is TGTGCCAGCAGCTATTCTAGCGGGAGTCTGTACTTC.

V usage is TRBV25-1 and J usage is TRBJ1-5; no reliable D call. Germline-derived CDR1 and CDR2 are MGHDK and SYGVNS. This CDR3 has 15 amino acids. Deletions cut 1 base from V and 0 bases from J, with 7 bases between. Written as DNA, the CDR3 is TGTGCCAGCAGTGAATCAGGATATAGCAATCAGCCCCAGCATTTT. It yields the protein CASSESGYSNQPQHF.

This clone was recorded a few times. This rearrangement joins TRBV25-1 to TRBJ1-3; 9 bases align to TRBD1. CDR3 length equals 14 residues. The J segment lost 7 bases and the V segment lost 5 bases, leaving 6 bases of the junction unmatched. Germline CDR1 and CDR2: MGHDK and SYGVNS. The CDR3 region is CASSRGDRENTIYF. The CDR3 DNA reads TGTGCCAGCAGTAGAGGGGACAGGGAGAACACCATATATTTT.

The chain carries TRBV4-1 and TRBJ2-5; 13 bases map to TRBD2. This CDR3 is built from 17 residues. Looked up from germline, CDR1 is MGHRA and CDR2 is YSYEKL. The ends lost 6 bases at V and 2 bases at J; junction bases unmatched: 9. The CDR3 bases are TGCGCCAGCAGACTAGGACTAGCGGGGGTTTTGCAAGAGACCCAGTACTTC. Translated, it gives CASRLGLAGVLQETQYF.

The chain recombines TRBV6-1 with TRBJ1-4, with unresolved D. Germline CDR1 reads MNHNS; CDR2 reads SASEGT. The V end lost 2 bases, the J end lost 4 bases, and 5 bases lay between the germline ends. The CDR3 sequence is 13 residues long. CDR3 sequence (DNA): TGTGCCAGCAGTGAACAGGATAATGAAAAACTGTTTTTT. Protein: CASSEQDNEKLFF.

This rearrangement joins TRBV21-1 to TRBJ2-7; no DNA check was done on the table's D call, TRBD1. TRBV21-1 is labeled a pseudogene. The CDR3 has 12 amino acids. CDR3 residues: CASSHRSYEQYF. CDR3 nucleotide sequence: TGTGCCAGCAGCCACAGGTCCTACGAGCAGTACTTC.

For this clone: A read error may produce the germline difference seen at one junction end. This chain links TRBV9 with TRBJ1-3; D unclear. This CDR3 comprises 15 residues. Germline V CDR1 and CDR2: SGDLS, YYNGEE. The CDR3 sequence is CASTRSSRTGDTIYF. The CDR3 DNA is TGTGCCAGCACCCGGAGCAGCAGGACTGGAGACACCATATATTTT.

V and J are TRBV28 and TRBJ1-2; a weak D match, TRBD1 (5 bases). Germline CDR1 and CDR2: MDHEN and SYDVKM. CDR3 length: 15 amino acids. V dropped 2 bases and J dropped 4 bases, with 14 bases sitting between them. CDR3 region: CASSLNGGAFYGYTF. The CDR3 DNA reads TGTGCCAGCAGTTTAAATGGCGGGGCCTTCTATGGCTACACCTTC.

The CDR3 protein is CASSLNRRAGNTIYF. CDR3 in DNA: TGTGCCAGCAGTTTAAACAGGAGGGCTGGAAACACCATATATTTT. V gene TRBV27 combines with J gene TRBJ1-3; D is possibly TRBD1 (5 bases). Germline loops: CDR1 MNHEY, CDR2 SMNVEV (reference sequence). V shed 2 bases and J shed 2 bases, with 10 bases lying between them. The CDR3 spans 15 residues.

The V gene is TRBV5-6, the J gene TRBJ2-5; tentative D call: TRBD2 (6 bases). This CDR3 is built from 14 residues. Germline CDR1 SGHDT, CDR2 YYEEEE. The V and J ends lost 0 bases and 4 bases respectively, with 10 bases between them. CDR3 amino acids: CASSLAGVGETQYF. CDR3 DNA: TGTGCCAGCAGCTTGGCGGGGGTGGGAGAGACCCAGTACTTC.

The chain uses TRBV18 and TRBJ2-7; 12 nucleotides match TRBD2. V gave up 3 bases and J gave up 5 bases; unmatched junction bases: 14. Germline loops: CDR1 KGHSH, CDR2 LQKENI. The CDR3 totals 18 residues. CDR3 protein: CASSPLTGTSGWTNEQYF. Here the CDR3 DNA reads TGTGCCAGCTCACCGCTAACCGGGACTAGCGGGTGGACGAACGAGCAGTACTTC.

This clone was seen a single time. This chain connects TRBV9 to TRBJ2-2; D uncertain. V gave up 1 base and J gave up 1 base, with 8 bases separating them. This CDR3 has 15 amino acids. Germline V lookup: CDR1 SGDLS, CDR2 YYNGEE. The chain's CDR3 is CASSVTEWNTGELFF. The CDR3 DNA is TGTGCCAGCAGCGTAACAGAGTGGAACACCGGGGAGCTGTTTTTT.

This chain links TRBV19 with TRBJ2-7, with 9 bases identical to TRBD2. V lost 3 bases, J lost 2 bases, and 5 bases stayed unmatched. The CDR3 totals 15 residues. CDR1 and CDR2 from the germline V gene are LNHDA and SQIVND (reference sequence). CDR3 loop: CASSISASGTYEQYF. In nucleotides, the CDR3 is TGTGCCAGTAGTATTAGTGCTAGCGGGACCTACGAGCAGTACTTC. The full variable domain, rest sourced from reference TRBV19 and TRBJ2-7, is DGGITQSPKYLFRKEGQNVTLSCEQNLNHDAMYWYRQDPGQGLRLIYYSQIVNDFQKGDIAEGYSVSREKKESFPLTVTSAQKNPTAFYLCASSISASGTYEQYFGPGTRLTVT.

This chain links TRBV19 with TRBJ2-2; the match to TRBD1 covers 9 bases. From germline, CDR1 is LNHDA and CDR2 SQIVND (reference sequence). This CDR3 is built from 14 residues. V dropped 8 bases and J dropped 6; count of bases not matched to a gene: 7. CDR3 coding DNA: TGTGCCAGTCAAGGACAGGGGAGGGCCGGGGAGCTGTTTTTT. Translating it yields CASQGQGRAGELFF.

The chain is built from TRBV7-2 and TRBJ2-5, with 9 bases aligning to TRBD1. This CDR3 region has 16 residues. After removal of 1 base from V and 5 bases from J, the junction contained 8 bases not matched to a gene. CDR1 and CDR2 from the germline V gene are SGHTA and FQGNSA. CDR3 bases: TGTGCCAGCAGCTTAGAAAGTACAGGGGGCGCCGAGACCCAGTACTTC. Amino acid sequence: CASSLESTGGAETQYF.

With regard to this clone: A junction boundary mismatches the germline segment, possibly from a read error. The J gene is TRBJ2-5, the V gene TRBV18; D is undetermined. The CDR3 consists of 14 residues. CDR1 is KGHSH, CDR2 LQKENI, per germline. As DNA, the CDR3 is TGTGCCAGTTCACCTGTTAGAAGTCAAGAGACCCAGTACTTC. Residues: CASSPVRSQETQYF.

V is TRBV5-1 and J is TRBJ1-4; 10 bases map to TRBD1. Germline V gene sequence: CDR1 SGHRS, CDR2 YFSETQ. With V trimmed by 4 bases and J by 9 bases, 9 bases remained unmatched. The CDR3 covers 15 residues. CDR3 coding DNA: TGCGCCAGCAGCCTCCTACCGGGACAGGGGAAAAAACTGTTTTTT. This gives the protein CASSLLPGQGKKLFF.

This clone appeared a few times. The chain uses TRBV6-6 and TRBJ1-4; 9 bases agree with TRBD1. Germline-derived CDR1 and CDR2 are MNHNY and SVGAGI (reference sequence). J lost 5 bases, V lost 6 bases, and 4 bases had no gene match. This CDR3 contains 14 residues. CDR3 coding DNA: TGTGCCAGCAGAGGACAGGGGATAAATGAAAAACTGTTTTTT. Its translation is CASRGQGINEKLFF.

This sequence joins TRBV18 and TRBJ1-4; TRBD1 is a possible D gene (6 bases). Trimming removed 8 bases at V and 5 bases at J, with 12 bases between. Germline V gene sequence: CDR1 KGHSH, CDR2 LQKENI. There are 13 residues in the CDR3. As DNA, the CDR3 is TGTGCCAGCACGACAGGCGACAATGAAAAACTGTTTTTT. Its translation: CASTTGDNEKLFF.

Only a few counts were recorded for this clone. This chain uses TRBV28 with TRBJ1-5; D gene uncertain. V shed 7 bases and J shed 2 bases, with 15 bases lying between them. Germline assignment: CDR1 MDHEN and CDR2 SYDVKM. The CDR3 contains 15 residues. The CDR3 sequence is CASMSRVDRNQPQHF. The CDR3 DNA sequence: TGTGCCAGCATGAGCCGCGTCGATCGCAATCAGCCCCAGCATTTT.

The sample holds a few counts of this clone. The chain uses TRBV18 and TRBJ1-1; 11 nucleotides line up with TRBD1. The V gene's germline CDR1 is KGHSH and CDR2 LQKENI. Trimming at V came to 6 bases and at J to 5 bases, leaving 5 bases not matched to a gene. The CDR3 consists of 14 residues. In nucleotides, the CDR3 is TGTGCCAGCTCGCAGGACAGGGGGCGGACTGAAGCTTTCTTT. Protein product: CASSQDRGRTEAFF.

The genes are TRBV6-1 and TRBJ2-2; 8 bases agree with TRBD1. V shed 2 bases and J 8 bases; nucleotides not matched to a gene: 10. This CDR3 spans 16 amino acids. Germline V gene sequence: CDR1 MNHNS, CDR2 SASEGT. CDR3 sequence reads: CASSERSGGIGGELFF. Written as DNA, the CDR3 is TGTGCCAGCAGTGAAAGGTCAGGGGGCATAGGAGGGGAGCTGTTTTTT.